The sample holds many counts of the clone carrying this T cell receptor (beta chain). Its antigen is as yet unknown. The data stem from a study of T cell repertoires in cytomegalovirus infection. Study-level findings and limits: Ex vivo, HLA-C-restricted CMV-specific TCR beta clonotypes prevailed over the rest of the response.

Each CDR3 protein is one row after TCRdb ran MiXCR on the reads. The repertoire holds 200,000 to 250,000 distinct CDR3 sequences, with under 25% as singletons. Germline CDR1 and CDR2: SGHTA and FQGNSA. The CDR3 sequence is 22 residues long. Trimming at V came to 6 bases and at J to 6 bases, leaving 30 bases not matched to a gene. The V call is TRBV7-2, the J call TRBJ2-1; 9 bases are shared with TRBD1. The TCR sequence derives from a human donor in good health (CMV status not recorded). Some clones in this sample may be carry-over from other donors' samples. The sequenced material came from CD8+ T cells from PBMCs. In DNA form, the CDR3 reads TGTGCCAGCAGAGGTCCACCCAAAGATAGTAACATTGTGGGGACAGGGATCAATGAGCAGTTCTTC. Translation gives CASRGPPKDSNIVGTGINEQFF.